These 31 T cell receptor beta chains were sequenced from one sample in a study of T cells after yellow fever vaccination. Each CDR3 protein is one row after TCRdb ran MiXCR on the 5' RACE reads. This table has about 330,000 distinct CDR3 sequences, less than 9.5% appearing once. Source: PBMCs, taken roughly 46 days after the first yellow fever vaccination. All receptors derive from a man aged 18 to 29 who received the YFV17D yellow fever vaccine.

V gene TRBV7-2 combines with J gene TRBJ1-6; 7 bases match TRBD1. The germline gives CDR1 SGHTA, CDR2 FQGNSA. The CDR3 extends over 14 amino acids. Trimming removed 6 bases from V and 10 bases from J; junction bases left unmatched: 9. The CDR3 spells CASRPTGVESPLHF. The CDR3, as DNA: TGTGCCAGCAGACCTACAGGGGTCGAATCACCCCTCCACTTT.

This clonotype was observed a few times. This rearrangement joins TRBV4-3 to TRBJ2-1; the D gene is possibly TRBD1 (5 bases). The CDR3 loop spans 15 amino acids. Germline-derived CDR1 and CDR2 are LGHNA and YSLEER. The ends were cut back, 2 bases at V and 1 base at J, with 9 bases in the middle. The CDR3 spells CASSQRQGSYNEQFF. CDR3 nucleotides: TGCGCCAGCAGCCAAAGGCAGGGTTCCTACAATGAGCAGTTCTTC.

The V call is TRBV5-6, the J call TRBJ1-3, with D uncertain. V gave up 6 bases and J gave up 4 bases, with 11 bases separating them. This CDR3 spans 13 amino acids. Germline-derived CDR1 and CDR2 are SGHDT and YYEEEE. The CDR3 coding sequence is TGTGCCAGCACCGCTTCTACGGGAAACACCATATATTTT. Amino acids: CASTASTGNTIYF.

This clonotype was seen many times. The chain couples TRBV5-4 to TRBJ1-3; D is perhaps TRBD1 (6 bases). In germline, CDR1 is SGHNT, CDR2 YYREEE (reference sequence). The CDR3 is 14 residues long. The V and J ends lost 3 bases and 7 bases respectively, with 14 bases between them. The CDR3 spells CASSSEGGSNTIYF. CDR3 coding DNA: TGTGCCAGCAGCTCGGAGGGGGGGAGTAACACCATATATTTT.

This clonotype was observed many times. The V call is TRBV7-8, the J call TRBJ2-7, with D tentatively TRBD2 (6 bases). The CDR3 runs to 15 residues. V dropped 4 bases and J dropped 2 bases, with 15 bases sitting between them. Germline V lookup: CDR1 SGHVS, CDR2 FQNEAQ. CDR3 sequence: CASSSPMWGAYEQYV. Here the CDR3 DNA reads TGTGCCAGCAGCTCCCCGATGTGGGGGGCCTACGAGCAGTACGTC.

This clonotype has ten or more counts. J is TRBJ2-1 and V is TRBV20-1, with D perhaps matching TRBD1 (6 bases). Looked up from germline, CDR1 is DFQATT and CDR2 is SNEGSKA (reference sequence). V was clipped by 3 bases and J by 4 bases, with 7 bases between them. This CDR3 spans 12 amino acids. The CDR3 sequence: CSARRGYNEQFF. The CDR3 bases are TGCAGTGCTAGGAGGGGGTACAATGAGCAGTTCTTC.

The gene calls are TRBV12-5 and TRBJ1-1; 10 positions match TRBD1. The CDR3 spans 15 residues. Germline V gene lookup returns CDR1 LGHNT and CDR2 FRNRAP. The ends lost 3 bases at V and 4 bases at J; junction bases unmatched: 5. The CDR3 protein is CASGFPDRGITEAFF. The CDR3 DNA sequence: TGTGCTAGTGGTTTTCCGGACAGGGGGATCACTGAAGCTTTCTTT. The variable domain in full, with the rest retrieved from reference TRBV12-5 and TRBJ1-1, is DARVTQTPRHKVTEMGQEVTMRCQPILGHNTVFWYRQTMMQGLELLAYFRNRAPLDDSGMPKDRFSAEMPDATLATLKIQPSEPRDSAVYFCASGFPDRGITEAFFGQGTRLTVV.

The V gene is TRBV24-1, the J gene TRBJ2-1; TRBD2 matches at 9 bases. V lost 4 bases and J lost 4; bases outside the gene matches: 7. There are 16 residues in the CDR3. Germline-derived CDR1 and CDR2 are KGHDR and SFDVKD. CDR3 in DNA: TGTGCCACCAGTGACCCAGCGGGGGGAACATACAATGAGCAGTTCTTC. Protein product: CATSDPAGGTYNEQFF.

The gene calls are TRBV5-1 and TRBJ2-5, with D possibly TRBD2 on 5 matching bases. The germline CDR1 and CDR2 sequences are SGHRS and YFSETQ. Trimming pared 4 bases from V and 5 bases from J, leaving 15 bases between. CDR3 length equals 14 residues. The CDR3 spells CASSKEGPAETQYF. The CDR3 region has the DNA TGCGCCAGCAGCAAAGAGGGTCCAGCGGAGACCCAGTACTTC.

The V call is TRBV10-1, the J call TRBJ2-3; D possibly corresponds to TRBD2 (6 bases). Germline values: CDR1 WNHNN, CDR2 SYGVQD (reference sequence). This CDR3 has 15 amino acids. V was shortened by 5 bases and J by 3 bases, with 15 bases between the two germline ends. The CDR3 loop reads CASSIILGGTDTQYF. In DNA form, the CDR3 reads TGCGCCAGCAGTATCATCCTCGGGGGAACAGATACGCAGTATTTT.

The sample holds a few counts of this clonotype. V and J are TRBV7-2 and TRBJ1-1; D unresolved. Germline loops: CDR1 SGHTA, CDR2 FQGNSA. The CDR3 contains 13 residues. V lost 5 bases and J 10 bases, leaving 17 bases between the germline ends. The CDR3 protein is CASSPSDRLGAFF. The CDR3 DNA reads TGTGCCAGCAGCCCCTCGGATCGATTGGGAGCTTTCTTT.

The chain links TRBV5-1 to TRBJ2-6; no clear D gene. This CDR3 is built from 16 residues. V was clipped by 0 bases and J by 1 base, with 8 bases between them. Looked up from germline, CDR1 is SGHRS and CDR2 is YFSETQ. CDR3 sequence (DNA): TGCGCCAGCAGCTTGGATTCCGGGTCTGGGGCCAACGTCCTGACTTTC. Amino acids: CASSLDSGSGANVLTF.

This clonotype turned up a few times. The chain couples TRBV12-3 or TRBV12-4 to TRBJ1-2; 7 bases are a match to TRBD1. Losses at the gene ends were 6 bases for V and 5 bases for J; bases not matched to a gene: 9. CDR3 size: 14 residues. The CDR3 DNA is TGTGCCAGCAGCCCCACAGGGGCGGGTTATGGCTACACCTTC. Its protein product is CASSPTGAGYGYTF.

The sample holds many counts of this clonotype. This chain links TRBV7-2 with TRBJ1-1, with no clear D. Germline CDR1 SGHTA, CDR2 FQGNSA. The CDR3 covers 13 residues. Between the trimmed V and J ends, which lost 3 bases and 6 bases, there was a span of 11 bases. The chain's CDR3 is CASSFRRESEAFF. The CDR3 DNA is TGTGCCAGCAGCTTTAGGAGGGAATCTGAAGCTTTCTTT.

This clonotype was seen repeatedly, ten times or more. CDR3 residues: CASSPRRGFQETQYF. In DNA, the CDR3 is TGTGCCAGCAGCCCTCGCCGGGGGTTCCAAGAGACCCAGTACTTC. The chain uses TRBV7-8 and TRBJ2-5, with D perhaps matching TRBD2 (6 bases). V was clipped by 5 bases and J by 1 base, with 14 bases between them. The germline V gene encodes CDR1 SGHVS and CDR2 FQNEAQ. This CDR3 region has 15 residues.

The genes are TRBV5-6 and TRBJ2-3; TRBD1 might be the D (5 bases). The CDR3 consists of 16 residues. Germline-derived CDR1 and CDR2 are SGHDT and YYEEEE. The ends were cut back, 0 bases at V and 2 bases at J, with 13 bases in the middle. The CDR3: CASSLDDRLFTDTQYF. In DNA form, the CDR3 reads TGTGCCAGCAGCTTGGATGACAGACTCTTCACAGATACGCAGTATTTT.

This clonotype was picked up many times. This rearrangement joins TRBV9 to TRBJ2-7; D possibly matches TRBD1 or TRBD2 (5 bases each). CDR1 is SGDLS and CDR2 is YYNGEE in the germline V gene. With 1 base removed from V and 2 bases from J, the gap between germline ends came to 10 bases. This CDR3 is built from 14 residues. CDR3 amino acids: CASSVRDGTYEQYF. CDR3 sequence (DNA): TGTGCCAGCAGCGTACGGGACGGGACCTACGAGCAGTACTTC.

The chain employs TRBV28 and TRBJ2-3; D not resolved. The V gene's germline CDR1 is MDHEN and CDR2 SYDVKM. The CDR3 loop spans 12 amino acids. Trimming left V 6 bases short and J 4 bases short, with 8 bases between. The CDR3 is CASRIRADTQYF. CDR3 nucleotides: TGTGCCAGCAGAATACGGGCAGATACGCAGTATTTT.

The chain links TRBV7-9 to TRBJ2-7, with D unresolved. CDR3 length: 12 residues. Deletions cut 4 bases from V and 4 bases from J, with 8 bases between. Germline V gives CDR1 SEHNR, CDR2 FQNEAQ (reference sequence). CDR3 residues: CASSSYIYEQYF. The CDR3 DNA follows: TGTGCCAGCAGCTCCTACATTTACGAGCAGTACTTC.

This clonotype was detected a few times. The CDR3 is CASSPPRDYPATLDTQYF. In nucleotides, the CDR3 is TGTGCCAGCAGTCCACCCCGGGACTACCCGGCAACTTTGGATACGCAGTATTTT. The V gene is TRBV12-3 or TRBV12-4, the J gene TRBJ2-3, with TRBD2 identical over 7 bases. V gave up 5 bases and J gave up 6 bases; unmatched junction bases: 20. The CDR3 contains 18 residues.

This clonotype was seen a few times. The V call is TRBV7-8, the J call TRBJ1-1; maybe TRBD1 (5 bases). The V and J ends lost 6 bases and 3 bases respectively, with 11 bases between them. The CDR3 runs 13 residues. Per germline, CDR1 SGHVS and CDR2 FQNEAQ. The CDR3 DNA is TGTGCCAGCAGTTCGTGGGGGGACACTGAAGCTTTCTTT. This sequence encodes CASSSWGDTEAFF.

The V gene is TRBV11-2, the J gene TRBJ2-2; 9 bases align to TRBD1. Trimming took 3 bases from V and 3 from J; bases not matched to a gene: 5. This CDR3 region has 16 residues. Germline V CDR1 and CDR2: SGHAT, FQNNGV. CDR3 DNA: TGTGCCAGCAGCTTCGACCGGGACAGGGACACCGGGGAGCTGTTTTTT. It encodes CASSFDRDRDTGELFF.

J is TRBJ2-7 and V is TRBV28; TRBD1 might be the D (6 bases). This CDR3 spans 13 amino acids. The germline CDR1 and CDR2 sequences are MDHEN and SYDVKM. Trimming took 5 bases from V and 6 from J, leaving 14 bases between them. In DNA form, the CDR3 reads TGTGCCAGCAGTCCAATCGGGACACCCGAGCAGTACGTC. The encoded protein is CASSPIGTPEQYV.

This clonotype was picked up many times. This chain connects TRBV15 to TRBJ2-1; D unresolved. The CDR3 spans 12 residues. Germline V CDR1 and CDR2: LNHNV, YYDKDF (reference sequence). Trimming removed 1 base from V and 8 bases from J, with 6 bases in between. The CDR3: CATSRGGDEQFF. The DNA for the CDR3 is TGTGCCACCAGCAGAGGTGGCGATGAGCAGTTCTTC. Full variable domain (outside the CDR3, taken from reference TRBV15 and TRBJ2-1): DAMVIQNPRYQVTQFGKPVTLSCSQTLNHNVMYWYQQKSSQAPKLLFHYYDKDFNNEADTPDNFQSRRPNTSFCFLDIRSPGLGDTAMYLCATSRGGDEQFFGPGTRLTVL.

This clonotype came up a few times. The chain recombines TRBV12-3 or TRBV12-4 with TRBJ1-6; D may be TRBD1 (5 bases). The CDR3 sequence is 15 residues long. With 6 bases removed from V and 7 bases from J, the gap between germline ends came to 16 bases. The CDR3 nucleotides are TGTGCCAGCAGCTCAGGGCCGTGGGGGAATTCACCCCTCCACTTT. This encodes CASSSGPWGNSPLHF.

This chain links TRBV7-9 with TRBJ1-1, with TRBD1 identical over 9 bases. Germline CDR1 is SEHNR and CDR2 is FQNEAQ (reference sequence). The trim removed 5 bases at V and 10 bases at J, leaving 11 bases unmatched. CDR3 length: 14 residues. In DNA form, the CDR3 reads TGTGCCAGCAGCGCCCGGGACAGGGCGTTTGGAGCTTTCTTT. Translated: CASSARDRAFGAFF.

Ten or more counts support this clonotype. V and J are TRBV20-1 and TRBJ1-2, with D uncertain. This CDR3 has 13 amino acids. V was cut by 6 bases and J by 7 bases, with 18 bases left in between. Germline CDR1 and CDR2: DFQATT and SNEGSKA (reference sequence). CDR3 region: CSASKSGYGGYTF. In nucleotides, the CDR3 is TGCAGTGCCTCAAAGTCGGGATATGGTGGCTACACCTTC.

This clonotype has a count of ten or more. CDR3 sequence (DNA): TGTGCCAGCAGTGGAGGAATGAACACTGAAGCTTTCTTT. Its translation is CASSGGMNTEAFF. The chain carries TRBV5-4 and TRBJ1-1, with unresolved D. Germline V gene data show CDR1 as SGHNT and CDR2 as YYREEE (reference sequence). Trimming removed 5 bases at V and 0 bases at J, with 8 bases between. This CDR3 contains 13 residues. Combining the CDR3 with reference TRBV5-4 and TRBJ1-1 gives the whole variable domain ETGVTQSPTHLIKTRGQQVTLRCSSQSGHNTVSWYQQALGQGPQFIFQYYREEENGRGNFPPRFSGLQFPNYSSELNVNALELDDSALYLCASSGGMNTEAFFGQGTRLTVV.

The chain employs TRBV7-9 and TRBJ2-7, with D uncertain. Germline values: CDR1 SEHNR, CDR2 FQNEAQ (reference sequence). This CDR3 contains 14 residues. The V and J ends lost 5 bases and 0 bases respectively, with 11 bases between them. CDR3 DNA sequence: TGTGCCAGCAGCCTAGAGACAAGCTCCTACGAGCAGTACGTC. Translated: CASSLETSSYEQYV.

This clonotype was observed a handful of times. V is TRBV4-1 and J is TRBJ2-3; TRBD2 matches 8 bases. The germline V gene encodes CDR1 MGHRA and CDR2 YSYEKL. V shed 4 bases, J shed 0 bases, and the junction held 9 bases outside the gene matches. This CDR3 is built from 17 residues. The CDR3 DNA sequence: TGCGCCAGCAGCCCCGGCCTCCCTAGCGGGAGCACAGATACGCAGTATTTT. Translation: CASSPGLPSGSTDTQYF.

This clonotype was found many times. DNA for the CDR3: TGTGCCAGCAGTGACTCAAGCGGGGGGAACAATGAGCAGTTCTTC. Translating gives CASSDSSGGNNEQFF. The rearrangement links TRBV6-4 to TRBJ2-1; 9 bases map to TRBD2. The CDR3 is 15 residues long. Germline CDR1 is MRHNA and CDR2 is SNTAGT. With 0 bases clipped from V and 5 bases from J, the junction kept 2 bases outside the gene matches.